These 6 T cell receptor beta chains were all obtained from the same sample, sequenced in a study of T cells in Graves' hyperthyroidism and ophthalmopathy. Regions amplified from RNA transcripts were the TCR beta CDR3 regions. The HTBI primer set was used in a first-round RT-PCR of the TCR CDR3. TCRdb re-called the multiplex PCR reads with MiXCR, one entry per CDR3 protein. This sample yields nearly 750,000 distinct CDR3 sequences, of which around 40% are seen a single time; less than 40% belongs to the top ten. The sample taken for sequencing was blood. Source of these receptors: a woman between 40 and 55 years old with Graves' hyperthyroidism.

This clonotype appeared a few times. The chain uses TRBV19 and TRBJ1-6; unclear D gene. V dropped 7 bases and J dropped 3 bases, with 10 bases sitting between them. This CDR3 region has 14 residues. From germline, CDR1 is LNHDA and CDR2 SQIVND (reference sequence). This chain's CDR3 is CASTTRDYNSPLHF. The CDR3 DNA reads TGTGCCAGTACCACGAGGGACTATAATTCACCCCTCCACTTT.

This chain links TRBV6-5 with TRBJ1-3; D possibly corresponds to TRBD1 (5 bases). The ends were cut back, 5 bases at V and 4 bases at J, with 18 bases in the middle. Germline V gene sequence: CDR1 MNHEY, CDR2 SVGAGI. The CDR3 has 16 residues. CDR3 in amino acids: CASSEVRKGRGNTIYF. The DNA for the CDR3 is TGTGCCAGCAGTGAAGTCCGGAAGGGGCGAGGAAACACCATATATTTT.

This clonotype appeared many times. The rearrangement joins TRBV29-1 to TRBJ1-2; 8 bases match TRBD1. This CDR3 spans 15 amino acids. With V trimmed by 0 bases and J by 2 bases, 5 bases remained unmatched. Per the germline V gene, CDR1 is SQVTM and CDR2 is ANQGSEA. The CDR3 DNA is TGCAGCGTTGAAGATCGGGACAGGAGGAACTATGGCTACACCTTC. Translated: CSVEDRDRRNYGYTF.

Comment on this clonotype: A much larger clone lies a single base off, so this may be a read error. This sequence joins TRBV2 and TRBJ2-5; no reliable D call. This CDR3 is built from 14 residues. Germline loops: CDR1 SNHLY, CDR2 FYNNEI. The CDR3 loop reads CASSEALGQGTQYF. The CDR3 DNA is TGTGCCAGCAGTGAAGCGTTGGGCCAAGGGACCCAGTACTTC.

This clonotype was detected ten times or more. The rearrangement joins TRBV28 to TRBJ2-7; 7 nucleotides agree with TRBD2. The CDR3 contains 12 residues. The germline V gene has CDR1 MDHEN and CDR2 SYDVKM. Germline trimming cut 8 bases from V and 3 bases from J; bases unmatched to any gene: 4. The CDR3 is CASGGGYYEQYF. For the CDR3, the DNA is TGTGCCAGCGGGGGAGGGTACTACGAGCAGTACTTC.

This clonotype showed up just a few times. The J gene is TRBJ1-1, the V gene TRBV19; possible D gene TRBD1, 6 bases. Germline values: CDR1 LNHDA, CDR2 SQIVND (reference sequence). This CDR3 comprises 16 residues. V shed 5 bases and J shed 4 bases, with 20 bases lying between them. The CDR3 sequence: CASSSPRGGASTEAFF. DNA of the CDR3: TGTGCCAGTAGTTCCCCGCGAGGGGGGGCGAGCACTGAAGCTTTCTTT.